One sample yielded the 18 T cell receptor beta chains listed below, sequenced in a study of cytomegalovirus exposure and HLA in healthy donors. The PCR employed 60 Vbeta primers together with 13 Jbeta primers. Sequencing used immunoSEQ multiplex PCR; TCRdb keeps in-frame clones, though not all of them. This sample yields roughly 150,000 clones, of which around 70% are seen a single time; 2.1% belongs to the top ten. The sample consisted of PBMCs. These receptor sequences come from a man aged 35-49 years in good health and CMV-seronegative.

The rearrangement uses TRBV2 and TRBJ2-2; 10 bases agree with TRBD1. V lost 7 bases, J lost 3 bases, and 2 bases stayed unmatched. The CDR3 sequence is 14 residues long. Germline values: CDR1 SNHLY, CDR2 FYNNEI. The DNA of the CDR3 is TGTGCCAGCAAAGACAGGGGGCACACCGGGGAGCTGTTTTTT. Its protein is CASKDRGHTGELFF.

This clone was counted only a few times. The chain uses TRBV28 and TRBJ1-5; 9 bases fit TRBD1. The CDR3 contains 15 residues. Germline-derived CDR1 and CDR2 are MDHEN and SYDVKM. Trimming cost V 9 bases and J 1 base; bases outside gene matches: 7. The CDR3 is CASRTGDISNQPQHF. CDR3 DNA sequence: TGTGCCAGTCGGACAGGGGATATCAGCAATCAGCCCCAGCATTTT. Full variable domain (rest looked up from reference TRBV28 and TRBJ1-5): DVKVTQSSRYLVKRTGEKVFLECVQDMDHENMFWYRQDPGLGLRLIYFSYDVKMKEKGDIPEGYSVSREKKERFSLILESASTNQTSMYLCASRTGDISNQPQHFGDGTRLSIL.

The chain is built from TRBV4-1 and TRBJ2-1; D is undetermined. The CDR3 has 16 residues. V lost 1 base to trimming and J lost 0 bases, with 10 bases between them. CDR1 and CDR2 (germline): MGHRA, YSYEKL. CDR3: CASSQVDMFSYNEQFF. In nucleotides, the CDR3 is TGCGCCAGCAGCCAAGTAGACATGTTCTCCTACAATGAGCAGTTCTTC.

The V call is TRBV2, the J call TRBJ1-1; 9 nucleotides match TRBD1. Germline V lookup: CDR1 SNHLY, CDR2 FYNNEI. Trimming at V came to 5 bases and at J to 1 base, leaving 8 bases not matched to a gene. This CDR3 has 16 amino acids. CDR3 sequence: CASSLPPGQGNTEAFF. For the CDR3, the DNA is TGTGCCAGCAGTCTCCCCCCGGGACAGGGGAACACTGAAGCTTTCTTT.

The J gene is TRBJ2-1, the V gene TRBV2; TRBD1 matches 10 bases. The CDR3 extends over 15 amino acids. V trimming: 6 bases; J trimming: 3 bases; junction bases outside the gene matches: 5. Germline-derived CDR1 and CDR2 are SNHLY and FYNNEI. The CDR3 DNA reads as TGTGCCAGCAGCCCGACAGGGGGCGTCTACAATGAGCAGTTCTTC. Translating gives CASSPTGGVYNEQFF.

The V and J genes are TRBV11-3 and TRBJ2-7; 8 bases agree with TRBD2. Germline CDR1 reads SGHNT; CDR2 reads YENEEA. This CDR3 region has 14 residues. The V and J ends lost 4 bases and 4 bases, in that order; junction bases with no gene match: 6. The CDR3 loop reads CASSSGTRGYEQYF. DNA for the CDR3: TGTGCCAGCAGCTCCGGGACTAGAGGATACGAGCAGTACTTC.

This clone was picked up a small number of times. This chain joins TRBV11-2 and TRBJ2-7; 7 nucleotides match TRBD1. The CDR3 loop spans 13 amino acids. J lost 6 bases, V lost 4 bases, and 6 bases had no gene match. Per germline, CDR1 SGHAT and CDR2 FQNNGV. CDR3 coding DNA: TGTGCCAGCAGCTCTAACAGGGGAGTCGAGCAGTACTTC. Translation gives CASSSNRGVEQYF. Filled out from reference TRBV11-2 and TRBJ2-7, the complete variable domain reads EAGVAQSPRYKIIEKRQSVAFWCNPISGHATLYWYQQILGQGPKLLIQFQNNGVVDDSQLPKDRFSAERLKGVDSTLKIQPAKLEDSAVYLCASSSNRGVEQYFGPGTRLTVT.

V is TRBV19 and J is TRBJ2-7, with D maybe TRBD2 (5 bases). CDR1 is LNHDA and CDR2 is SQIVND in the germline V gene (reference sequence). The CDR3 consists of 13 residues. Trimming removed 2 bases at V and 4 bases at J, with 9 bases between. This CDR3 reads CASSITGKYEQYF. CDR3 DNA: TGTGCCAGTAGTATAACCGGGAAATACGAGCAGTACTTC.

CDR3 DNA sequence: TGTGCCAGCAGTGAAAGCGGGAGTTCCGCCGGGGAGCTGTTTTTT. Residues: CASSESGSSAGELFF. V gene TRBV2 combines with J gene TRBJ2-2, with TRBD2 matching over 8 bases. Germline values: CDR1 SNHLY, CDR2 FYNNEI. The CDR3 length is 15 residues. Germline trimming cut 2 bases from V and 6 bases from J; bases unmatched to any gene: 5.

This clone is a singleton in its sample. The chain is built from TRBV29-1 and TRBJ2-3; 8 positions match TRBD1. Trimming at V came to 4 bases and at J to 1 base, leaving 7 bases not matched to a gene. The CDR3 has 15 amino acids. In germline, CDR1 is SQVTM, CDR2 ANQGSEA. The CDR3 sequence: CSVVGYRGGTDTQYF. CDR3 in DNA: TGCAGCGTTGTTGGGTACAGGGGGGGCACAGATACGCAGTATTTT.

This sequence joins TRBV7-2 and TRBJ1-5; D is unclear. The germline V gene has CDR1 SGHTA and CDR2 FQGNSA. This CDR3 has 13 residues. V was cut by 4 bases and J by 3 bases, with 7 bases left in between. DNA of the CDR3: TGTGCCAGCAGCTCATACATCAATCAGCCCCAGCATTTT. This gives the protein CASSSYINQPQHF.

This clone was recorded only once. The gene calls are TRBV4-1 and TRBJ2-3, with unresolved D. Deletions cut 0 bases from V and 1 base from J, with 8 bases between. Germline V lookup: CDR1 MGHRA, CDR2 YSYEKL. This CDR3 has 15 amino acids. CDR3 protein: CASSQEQTGTDTQYF. CDR3 DNA: TGCGCCAGCAGCCAAGAACAAACAGGCACAGATACGCAGTATTTT.

The chain recombines TRBV7-6 with TRBJ2-1; D might be TRBD2 (5 bases). This CDR3 comprises 16 residues. Germline CDR1 and CDR2: SGHVS and FNYEAQ. V was cut by 5 bases and J by 8 bases, with 22 bases left in between. The CDR3 DNA sequence: TGTGCCAGCAGCGGCCGGACTGGCCCTGAGGCCGATGAGCAGTTCTTC. This gives the protein CASSGRTGPEADEQFF.

The chain couples TRBV4-1 to TRBJ1-1; TRBD1 matches 7 bases. CDR1 and CDR2 from the germline V gene are MGHRA and YSYEKL. J was trimmed by 1 base and V by 2 bases; bases with no gene match: 4. The CDR3 has 15 amino acids. The CDR3 region has the DNA TGCGCCAGCAGCCAACCGAGACAGGGGAACACTGAAGCTTTCTTT. This codes for CASSQPRQGNTEAFF.

This clone was seen only a few times. This chain uses TRBV29-1 with TRBJ2-4, with D possibly being TRBD2 (5 bases). Germline CDR1 is SQVTM and CDR2 is ANQGSEA. V was shortened by 1 base and J by 7 bases, with 14 bases between the two germline ends. The CDR3 has 14 amino acids. CDR3 nucleotides: TGCAGCGTTGAAGGACTTTCATCGGGGAACATTCAGTACTTC. It codes for CSVEGLSSGNIQYF.

This clone was seen more than once but under ten times. This chain links TRBV5-1 with TRBJ1-4, with D maybe TRBD1 (6 bases). CDR3 size: 13 residues. The germline CDR1 and CDR2 sequences are SGHRS and YFSETQ. Trimming cost V 1 base and J 11 bases, with 12 bases left between them. CDR3: CASSLQQGDKLFF. The CDR3 DNA follows: TGCGCCAGCAGCTTGCAACAGGGAGACAAACTGTTTTTT.

This sequence joins TRBV30 and TRBJ2-6, with 11 positions matching TRBD2. V was pared by 3 bases and J by 2 bases, with 9 bases of the junction left unmatched. Germline CDR1 and CDR2: GTSNPN and SVGIG (reference sequence). CDR3 size: 18 residues. The DNA of the CDR3 is TGTGCCTGGAGAGACGATAGCGGGAGGGCCCCTGGGGCCAACGTCCTGACTTTC. Translated: CAWRDDSGRAPGANVLTF.

The rearrangement uses TRBV9 and TRBJ1-1, with D tentatively TRBD1 (6 bases). Trimming left V 3 bases short and J 6 bases short, with 18 bases between. The CDR3 is 15 amino acids. Germline loops: CDR1 SGDLS, CDR2 YYNGEE. CDR3 residues: CASSGTQGPVAEAFF. In nucleotides, the CDR3 is TGTGCCAGCAGCGGGACACAGGGCCCCGTCGCTGAAGCTTTCTTT.